Sequencing of this T cell receptor beta chain was carried out in a study of T cells in women clearing cervical HPV infection. Average input was approximately 1,200 ng genomic DNA for immunoSEQ TCR beta CDR3 amplification. Sequencing was performed with immunoSEQ multiplex PCR; in TCRdb, only in-frame clones are kept and a portion is missing. Its listing shows under 25,000 clones. CDR3 length: 14 residues. V lost 6 bases, J lost 7 bases, and 4 bases stayed unmatched. Per germline, CDR1 SNHLY and CDR2 FYNNEI. With respect to this clone: The read comes to an end 3 residues before the CDR3 does, leaving the germline J gene to fill in the end.

The sequence was obtained from a woman between 18 and 70 years old with a cervical HPV16 infection that either progressed to CIN3+ or cleared (not recorded which). The V gene is TRBV2, the J gene TRBJ1-6; 9 bases match TRBD1. The sample was blood buffy coat. The CDR3 region is CASSDGTGNSPLHF. The sequenced part of the CDR3 DNA is TGTGCCAGCAGCGACGGGACAGGGAATTCACCC.